This TCR beta chain is drawn from a study of blood T cells in healthy people across ages. Across the study: Template switching caught about one barcoded beta molecule for each two T cells.

Of note for this clonotype: Its antigen is unidentified.

Deletions cut 1 base from V and 0 bases from J, with 13 bases between. Germline V CDR1 and CDR2: SGHAT, FQNNGV. There are 18 residues in the CDR3. Study conclusions and caveats: More naive CD4+ cells and higher diversity marked long-lived donors relative to aged donors.

A second PCR of 7 to 11 cycles used a sample-barcoded 5' primer and a J-beta primer mix. TCRdb analysed the 5' RACE reads with MiXCR anew, one entry per CDR3 protein. The sample consists of roughly 830,000 distinct CDR3 sequences, about 62% of them appearing once. The TCR sequence derives from a young man in good health. The sequenced sample consisted of blood. V gene TRBV11-2 combines with J gene TRBJ2-6; TRBD2 might be the D (5 bases). CDR3 region: CASSLGWTLSSGANVLTF. CDR3 nucleotides: TGTGCCAGCAGCTTAGGGTGGACTCTTAGCTCTGGGGCCAACGTCCTGACTTTC.